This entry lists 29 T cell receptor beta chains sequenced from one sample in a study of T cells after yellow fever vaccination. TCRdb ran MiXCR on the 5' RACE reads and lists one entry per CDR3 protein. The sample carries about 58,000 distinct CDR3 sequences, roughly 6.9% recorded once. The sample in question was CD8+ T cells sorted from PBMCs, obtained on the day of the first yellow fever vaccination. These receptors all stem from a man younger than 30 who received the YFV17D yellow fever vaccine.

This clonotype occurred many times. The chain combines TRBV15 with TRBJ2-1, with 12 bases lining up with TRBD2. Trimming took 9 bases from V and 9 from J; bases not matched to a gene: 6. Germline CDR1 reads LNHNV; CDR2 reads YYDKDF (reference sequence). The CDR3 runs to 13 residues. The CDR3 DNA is TGTGCCACTACTAGCGGGGGGCTAGGTGAGCAGTTCTTC. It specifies CATTSGGLGEQFF.

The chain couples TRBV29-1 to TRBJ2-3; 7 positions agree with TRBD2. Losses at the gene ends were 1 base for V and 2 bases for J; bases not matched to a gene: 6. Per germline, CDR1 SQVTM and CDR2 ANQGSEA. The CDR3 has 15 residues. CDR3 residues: CSVEGLGLSTDTQYF. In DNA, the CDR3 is TGCAGCGTTGAAGGCTTGGGACTATCCACAGATACGCAGTATTTT.

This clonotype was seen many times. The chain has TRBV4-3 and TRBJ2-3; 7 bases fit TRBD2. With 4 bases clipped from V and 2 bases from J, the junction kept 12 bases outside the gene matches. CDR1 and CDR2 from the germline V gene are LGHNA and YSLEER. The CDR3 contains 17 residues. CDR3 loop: CASSLRAWGGNTDTQYF. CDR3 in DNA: TGCGCCAGCAGCCTCCGGGCATGGGGAGGGAACACAGATACGCAGTATTTT.

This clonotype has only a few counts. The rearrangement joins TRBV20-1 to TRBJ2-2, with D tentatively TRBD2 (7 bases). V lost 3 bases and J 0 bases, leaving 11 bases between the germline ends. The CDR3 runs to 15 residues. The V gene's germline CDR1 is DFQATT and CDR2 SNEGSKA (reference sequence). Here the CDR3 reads CSARAGASNTGELFF. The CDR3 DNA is TGCAGTGCTAGGGCGGGGGCGTCGAACACCGGGGAGCTGTTTTTT.

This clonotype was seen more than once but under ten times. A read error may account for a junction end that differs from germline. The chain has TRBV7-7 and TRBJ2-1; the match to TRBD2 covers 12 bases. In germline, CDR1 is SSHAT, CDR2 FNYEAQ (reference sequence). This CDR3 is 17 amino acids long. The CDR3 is CASSPELLLAGGPEQFF. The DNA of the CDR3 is TGTGCTAGCAGCCCCGAGCTGTTACTAGCGGGGGGCCCTGAGCAGTTCTTC.

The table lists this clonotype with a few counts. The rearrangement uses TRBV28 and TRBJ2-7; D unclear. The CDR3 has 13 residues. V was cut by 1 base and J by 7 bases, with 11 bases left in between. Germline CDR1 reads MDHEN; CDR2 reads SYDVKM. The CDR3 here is CASSLFLSGEQYV. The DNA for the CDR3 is TGTGCCAGCAGTTTATTTCTATCAGGAGAGCAGTACGTC.

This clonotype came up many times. CDR3 loop: CASSQEAWDGTEAFF. The CDR3 DNA sequence: TGCGCCAGCAGCCAAGAGGCGTGGGACGGTACTGAAGCTTTCTTT. This sequence joins TRBV4-3 and TRBJ1-1; TRBD1 is a possible D gene (5 bases). Germline loops: CDR1 LGHNA, CDR2 YSLEER. V lost 0 bases, J lost 5 bases, and 13 bases lay in between. The CDR3 has 15 amino acids.

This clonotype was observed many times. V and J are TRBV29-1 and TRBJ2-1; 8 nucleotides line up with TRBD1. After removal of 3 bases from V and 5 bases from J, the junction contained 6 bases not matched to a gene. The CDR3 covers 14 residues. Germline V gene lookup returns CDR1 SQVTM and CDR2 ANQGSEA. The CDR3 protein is CSVDRTGLNNEQFF. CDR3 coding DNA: TGCAGCGTTGATAGGACAGGGCTTAACAATGAGCAGTTCTTC.

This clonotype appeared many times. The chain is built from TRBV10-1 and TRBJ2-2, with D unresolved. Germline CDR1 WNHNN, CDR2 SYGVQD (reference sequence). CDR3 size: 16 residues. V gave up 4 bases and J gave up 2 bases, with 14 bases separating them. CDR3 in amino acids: CASSATLDLNTGELFF. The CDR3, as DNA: TGCGCCAGCAGTGCCACACTGGACCTAAACACCGGGGAGCTGTTTTTT.

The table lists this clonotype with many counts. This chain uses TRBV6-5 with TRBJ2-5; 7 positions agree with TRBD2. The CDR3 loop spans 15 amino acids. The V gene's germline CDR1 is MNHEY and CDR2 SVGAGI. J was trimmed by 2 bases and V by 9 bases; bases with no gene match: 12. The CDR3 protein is CASHPLGGLQETQYF. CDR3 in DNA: TGTGCCAGTCACCCACTCGGGGGGTTACAAGAGACCCAGTACTTC.

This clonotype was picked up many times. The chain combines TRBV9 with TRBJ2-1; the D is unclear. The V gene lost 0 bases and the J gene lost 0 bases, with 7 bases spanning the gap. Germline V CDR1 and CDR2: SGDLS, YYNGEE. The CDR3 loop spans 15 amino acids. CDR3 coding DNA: TGTGCCAGCAGCGTAGCGAGCCCCTCCTACAATGAGCAGTTCTTC. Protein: CASSVASPSYNEQFF.

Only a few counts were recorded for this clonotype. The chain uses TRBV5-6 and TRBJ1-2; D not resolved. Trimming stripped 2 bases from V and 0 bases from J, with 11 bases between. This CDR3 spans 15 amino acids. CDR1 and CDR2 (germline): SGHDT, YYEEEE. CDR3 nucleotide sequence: TGTGCCAGCAGCTTCCGGGCAGTCACTAACTATGGCTACACCTTC. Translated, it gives CASSFRAVTNYGYTF.

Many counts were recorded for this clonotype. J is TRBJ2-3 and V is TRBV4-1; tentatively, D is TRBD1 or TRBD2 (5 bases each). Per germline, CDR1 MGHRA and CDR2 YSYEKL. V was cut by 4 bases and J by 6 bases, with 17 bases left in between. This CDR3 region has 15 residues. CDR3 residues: CASSPLPGAGDTQYF. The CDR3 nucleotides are TGCGCCAGCAGCCCCCTCCCCGGGGCTGGGGATACGCAGTATTTT.

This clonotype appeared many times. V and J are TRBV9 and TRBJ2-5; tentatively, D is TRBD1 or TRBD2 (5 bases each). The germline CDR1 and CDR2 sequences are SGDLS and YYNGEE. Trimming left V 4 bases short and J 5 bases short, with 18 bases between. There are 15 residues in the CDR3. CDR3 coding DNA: TGTGCCAGCAGCCCGGGACGGATAGTGGGGGAGACCCAGTACTTC. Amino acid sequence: CASSPGRIVGETQYF.

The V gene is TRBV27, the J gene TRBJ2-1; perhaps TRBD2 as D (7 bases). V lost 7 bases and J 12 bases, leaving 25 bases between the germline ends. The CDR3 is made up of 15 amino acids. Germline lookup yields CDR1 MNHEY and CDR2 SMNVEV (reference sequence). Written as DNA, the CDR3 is TGTGCCAGCACCTCTGGGGGAGGGCCGGCGGGGGCGCAGTTCTTC. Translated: CASTSGGGPAGAQFF.

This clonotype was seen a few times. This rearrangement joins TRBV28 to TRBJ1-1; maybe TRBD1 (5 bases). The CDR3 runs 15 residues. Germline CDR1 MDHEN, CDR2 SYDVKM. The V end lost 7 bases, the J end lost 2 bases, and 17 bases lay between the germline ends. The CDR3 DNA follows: TGTGCCAGCATCCCGGTGGAGGGGTTTAACACTGAAGCTTTCTTT. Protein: CASIPVEGFNTEAFF.

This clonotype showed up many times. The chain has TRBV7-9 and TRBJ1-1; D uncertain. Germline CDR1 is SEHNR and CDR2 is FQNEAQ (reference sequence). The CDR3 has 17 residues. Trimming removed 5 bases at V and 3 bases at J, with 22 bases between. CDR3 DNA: TGTGCCAGCAGCGGAGTCGTCACATCCCCTGGGCACACTGAAGCTTTCTTT. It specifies CASSGVVTSPGHTEAFF.

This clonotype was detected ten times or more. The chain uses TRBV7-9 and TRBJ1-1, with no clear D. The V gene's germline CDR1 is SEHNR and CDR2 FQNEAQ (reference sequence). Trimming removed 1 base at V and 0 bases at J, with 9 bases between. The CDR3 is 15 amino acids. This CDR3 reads CASSLGVSMNTEAFF. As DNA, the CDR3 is TGTGCCAGCAGCTTAGGGGTTAGTATGAACACTGAAGCTTTCTTT.

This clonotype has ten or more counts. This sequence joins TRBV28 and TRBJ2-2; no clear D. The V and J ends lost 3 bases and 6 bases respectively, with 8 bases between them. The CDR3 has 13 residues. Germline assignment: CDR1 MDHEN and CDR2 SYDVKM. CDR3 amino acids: CASSFRAPGELFF. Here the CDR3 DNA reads TGTGCCAGCAGTTTCCGGGCCCCCGGGGAGCTGTTTTTT.

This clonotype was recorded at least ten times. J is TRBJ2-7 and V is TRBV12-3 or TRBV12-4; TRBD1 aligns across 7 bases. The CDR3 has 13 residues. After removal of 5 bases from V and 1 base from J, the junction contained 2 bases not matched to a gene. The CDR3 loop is CASSPGQSYEQYF. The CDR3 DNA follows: TGTGCCAGCAGTCCGGGACAGTCCTACGAGCAGTACTTC.

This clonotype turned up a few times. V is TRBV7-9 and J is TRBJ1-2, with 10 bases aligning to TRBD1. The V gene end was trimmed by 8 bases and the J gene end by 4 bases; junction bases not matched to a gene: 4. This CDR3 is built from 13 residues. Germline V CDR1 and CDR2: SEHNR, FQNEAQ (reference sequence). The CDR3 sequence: CASGTGEFYGYTF. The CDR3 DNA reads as TGTGCCAGCGGGACAGGGGAATTCTATGGCTACACCTTC.

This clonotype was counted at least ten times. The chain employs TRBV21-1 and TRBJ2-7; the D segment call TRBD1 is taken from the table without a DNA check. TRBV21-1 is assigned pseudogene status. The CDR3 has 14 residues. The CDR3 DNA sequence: TGTGCCAGCAGCAAAGACTCAGGGTCGCACGAGCAGTACGTC. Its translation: CASSKDSGSHEQYV.

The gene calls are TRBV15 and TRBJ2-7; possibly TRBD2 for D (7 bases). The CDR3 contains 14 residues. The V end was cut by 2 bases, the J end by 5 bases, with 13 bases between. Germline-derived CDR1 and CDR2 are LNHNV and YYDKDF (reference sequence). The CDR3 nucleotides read TGTGCCACCAGCAGAAGGGGGGGGCCGCACGAGCAGTACTTC. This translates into CATSRRGGPHEQYF.

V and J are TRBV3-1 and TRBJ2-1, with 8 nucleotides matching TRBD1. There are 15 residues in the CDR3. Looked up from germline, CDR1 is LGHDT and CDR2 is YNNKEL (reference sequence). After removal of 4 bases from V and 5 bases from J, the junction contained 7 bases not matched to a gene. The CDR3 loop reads CASSRAGQDNNEQFF. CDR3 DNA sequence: TGTGCCAGCAGCCGGGCGGGACAGGACAACAATGAGCAGTTCTTC.

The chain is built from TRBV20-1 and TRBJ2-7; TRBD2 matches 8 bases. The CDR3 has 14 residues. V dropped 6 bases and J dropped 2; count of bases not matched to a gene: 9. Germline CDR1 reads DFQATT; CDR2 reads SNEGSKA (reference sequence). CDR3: CSARPLAGPYEQYF. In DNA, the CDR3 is TGCAGTGCCCGGCCCTTAGCGGGGCCCTACGAGCAGTACTTC.

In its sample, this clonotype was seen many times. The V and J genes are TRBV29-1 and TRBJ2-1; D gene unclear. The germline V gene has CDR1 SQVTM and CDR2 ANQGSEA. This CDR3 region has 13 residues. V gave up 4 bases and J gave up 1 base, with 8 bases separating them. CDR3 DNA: TGCAGCGTTGTCACGCGTTCCTACAATGAGCAGTTCTTC. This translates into CSVVTRSYNEQFF.

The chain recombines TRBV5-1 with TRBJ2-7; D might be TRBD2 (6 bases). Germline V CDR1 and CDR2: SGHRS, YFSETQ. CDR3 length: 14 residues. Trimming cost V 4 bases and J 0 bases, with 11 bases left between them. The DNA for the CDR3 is TGCGCCAGCAGCCCGGGGACTGGCTCCTACGAGCAGTACGTC. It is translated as CASSPGTGSYEQYV.

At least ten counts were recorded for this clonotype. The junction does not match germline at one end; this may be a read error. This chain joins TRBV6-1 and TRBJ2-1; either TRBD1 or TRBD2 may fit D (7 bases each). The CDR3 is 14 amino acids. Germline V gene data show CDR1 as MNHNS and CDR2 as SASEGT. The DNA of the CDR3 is TGTGCCAGCAATGAAGACAGGGAGGGGTGTGAGCAGTTCTTC. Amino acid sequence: CASNEDREGCEQFF.

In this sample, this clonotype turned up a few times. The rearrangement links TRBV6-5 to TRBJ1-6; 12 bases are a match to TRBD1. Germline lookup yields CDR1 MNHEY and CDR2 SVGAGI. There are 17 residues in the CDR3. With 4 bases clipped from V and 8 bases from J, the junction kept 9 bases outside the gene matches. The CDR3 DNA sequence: TGTGCCAGCAGTTGGGGGACAGGGGGCCTTGGGGATTCACCCCTCCACTTT. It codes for CASSWGTGGLGDSPLHF.